Below are 3 T cell receptor beta chains sequenced from a single sample in a study of cytomegalovirus exposure and HLA in healthy donors. It was with 60 Vbeta and 13 Jbeta primers that the PCR ran. Profiled with immunoSEQ multiplex PCR; TCRdb holds only in-frame clones, not every one. The sample consists of some 130,000 clones, about four fifths of them appearing once. The specimen sequenced was PBMCs. Receptor source: a middle-aged woman in good health and CMV-seronegative.

V is TRBV7-9 and J is TRBJ1-2, with D hard to call. Germline-derived CDR1 and CDR2 are SEHNR and FQNEAQ (reference sequence). V was trimmed by 5 bases and J by 4 bases, leaving 14 bases between them. The CDR3 contains 14 residues. CDR3 DNA: TGTGCCAGCAGCGGAGGCTCTCATTCCTATGGCTACACCTTC. It translates to CASSGGSHSYGYTF.

The chain has TRBV7-9 and TRBJ2-7; D is unclear. CDR3 length: 13 residues. CDR1 is SEHNR and CDR2 is FQNEAQ in the germline V gene (reference sequence). V lost 2 bases, J lost 2 bases, and 7 bases lay in between. The CDR3 is CASSLIQAYEQYF. The CDR3, as DNA: TGTGCCAGCAGCTTAATCCAGGCCTACGAGCAGTACTTC.

The rearrangement uses TRBV27 and TRBJ1-6; the D gene is possibly TRBD1 (6 bases). CDR1 and CDR2 from the germline V gene are MNHEY and SMNVEV (reference sequence). The CDR3 has 15 residues. Trimming stripped 6 bases from V and 9 bases from J, with 18 bases between. CDR3 in amino acids: CASRMDVGAGSPLHF. CDR3 nucleotides: TGTGCCAGCAGGATGGACGTGGGGGCAGGTTCACCCCTCCACTTT.